A single sample is the source of the 32 T cell receptor beta chains below, sequenced in a study of CXCR3-negative and CXCR3-positive naive CD8 T cells. 5' RACE that incorporated UMI labels was used to prepare the TRB cDNA libraries. TCRdb reprocessed the 5' RACE reads and stores each CDR3 protein as one record, lacking DNA. Its clone listing holds tens of thousands of distinct CDR3 sequences. Source material: naive CXCR3- CD8+ T cells from blood. Described subset: CD45RO-CCR7+CD27+CD95- naive CD8+ T cells lacking CXCR3 (TNR3-). These TCRs come from a human donor in good health. Some clones in this sample may be carry-over from other donors' samples.

This chain links TRBV29-1 with TRBJ1-1; the D call from TCRdb, TRBD1, cannot be confirmed without DNA. Germline V CDR1 and CDR2: SQVTM, ANQGSEA. This CDR3 comprises 13 residues. CDR3 amino acids: CSVGTGVGTEAFF.

The chain has TRBV6-5 and TRBJ2-2; TCRdb's D gene call, TRBD1, goes unchecked for lack of DNA. Germline V gene data show CDR1 as MNHEY and CDR2 as SVGAGI. The CDR3 spans 15 residues. The CDR3 loop reads CASRQGSTNTGELFF.

The genes are TRBV29-1 and TRBJ2-3; TCRdb's D gene call, TRBD1, goes unchecked for lack of DNA. The CDR3 is 13 amino acids. Germline V gene sequence: CDR1 SQVTM, CDR2 ANQGSEA. CDR3 residues: CSVLGPSTDTQYF.

The chain couples TRBV14 to TRBJ2-3; TCRdb proposes TRBD2, but this gene call is untestable without DNA. CDR1 SGHDN and CDR2 FVKESK come from the germline V gene. The length of the CDR3 is 13 residues. This chain's CDR3 is CASSLEGSDTQYF.

V usage is TRBV5-4 and J usage is TRBJ2-1; as DNA is missing, the TRBD1 call by TCRdb cannot be tested. CDR3 length equals 15 residues. Germline CDR1 SGHNT, CDR2 YYREEE (reference sequence). The CDR3 sequence is CASSSWDRGANEQFF.

The chain joins TRBV28 to TRBJ2-3. The CDR3 has 17 residues. Germline CDR1 and CDR2: MDHEN and SYDVKM. This CDR3 is CASYYSWVKASTDTQYF.

The chain couples TRBV27 to TRBJ2-7; absent DNA, TCRdb's TRBD2 call cannot be checked. Per the germline V gene, CDR1 is MNHEY and CDR2 is SMNVEV (reference sequence). The CDR3 totals 13 residues. CDR3 protein: CASSLGGPDEQYF.

The chain combines TRBV29-1 with TRBJ2-7; the TCRdb call, TRBD2, lacks DNA for checking. Germline CDR1 reads SQVTM; CDR2 reads ANQGSEA. The CDR3 sequence is 15 residues long. This CDR3 is CSAGLGGVISYEQYF.

The chain couples TRBV6-4 to TRBJ2-3; TCRdb's D gene call, TRBD1, goes unchecked for lack of DNA. This CDR3 contains 15 residues. CDR1 is MRHNA, CDR2 SNTAGT, per germline. The CDR3 is CASSVQGEATDTQYF.

The CDR3 spells CSARDFARGDNQPQHF. The V gene is TRBV20-1, the J gene TRBJ1-5; TCRdb's D call, TRBD1, is unchecked because there is no DNA. Germline V gene data show CDR1 as DFQATT and CDR2 as SNEGSKA (reference sequence). The CDR3 contains 16 residues.

The genes are TRBV9 and TRBJ1-2; TCRdb's D call, TRBD1, is unchecked because there is no DNA. CDR3 length equals 13 residues. CDR1 SGDLS and CDR2 YYNGEE come from the germline V gene. The CDR3 loop is CASSEGTGYGYTF.

The rearrangement uses TRBV15 and TRBJ1-4; checking the TCRdb D call of TRBD1 is not possible without DNA. Germline CDR1 and CDR2: LNHNV and YYDKDF (reference sequence). The CDR3 runs to 18 residues. This CDR3 is CATSRAVLGGFMDEKLFF.

The V gene is TRBV18, the J gene TRBJ2-7. The CDR3 has 11 amino acids. The V gene's germline CDR1 is KGHSH and CDR2 LQKENI. The CDR3 reads CASSHSYEQYF.

V usage is TRBV19 and J usage is TRBJ1-2; TCRdb selects TRBD1, and the lack of DNA leaves this call unchecked. Germline V lookup: CDR1 LNHDA, CDR2 SQIVND (reference sequence). The CDR3 covers 14 residues. CDR3 region: CASSPRDSRDGYTF.

This clonotype is called medium-sized based on its frequency. This chain's CDR3 is CSAFPTDSNTEAFF. The chain is built from TRBV20-1 and TRBJ1-1; TCRdb's assignment of TRBD1 cannot be checked, as there is no DNA. The germline CDR1 and CDR2 sequences are DFQATT and SNEGSKA (reference sequence). The CDR3 contains 14 residues.

The chain recombines TRBV4-1 with TRBJ2-1; TCRdb gives TRBD2 as the D gene, but with no DNA this cannot be confirmed. Germline CDR1 reads MGHRA; CDR2 reads YSYEKL. This CDR3 region has 15 residues. This CDR3 is CASSHGLAGVNEQFF.

The chain couples TRBV5-5 to TRBJ2-7; with no DNA, the TCRdb D assignment of TRBD1 cannot be verified. This CDR3 is built from 13 residues. CDR1 and CDR2 (germline): SGHKS, YYEKEE (reference sequence). The CDR3 protein is CASSLTGFYEQYF. The full variable domain, in which reference TRBV5-5 and TRBJ2-7 provide the parts outside the CDR3, is DAGVTQSPTHLIKTRGQQVTLRCSPISGHKSVSWYQQVLGQGPQFIFQYYEKEERGRGNFPDRFSARQFPNYSSELNVNALLLGDSALYLCASSLTGFYEQYFGPGTRLTVT.

This chain joins TRBV28 and TRBJ2-7; TCRdb designates TRBD1, a call that cannot be tested without DNA. The CDR3 extends over 14 amino acids. Germline V gene data show CDR1 as MDHEN and CDR2 as SYDVKM. CDR3 sequence: CASSLNRAFYEQYF.

The genes are TRBV9 and TRBJ2-1; checking the TCRdb D call of TRBD1 is not possible without DNA. This CDR3 is built from 16 residues. The germline gives CDR1 SGDLS, CDR2 YYNGEE. The CDR3 loop reads CASSVGGGAMYNEQFF.

V and J are TRBV29-1 and TRBJ2-1. CDR1 is SQVTM, CDR2 ANQGSEA, per germline. The CDR3 length is 15 residues. CDR3 region: CSVEDTGALYNEQFF.

This chain joins TRBV6-5 and TRBJ2-1; TCRdb's D call, TRBD1, is unchecked because there is no DNA. The CDR3 runs 14 residues. Looked up from germline, CDR1 is MNHEY and CDR2 is SVGAGI. The CDR3 loop is CASSSGQGAYEQFF.

This chain uses TRBV29-1 with TRBJ2-7; the TRBD1 assignment by TCRdb is unverifiable without DNA. Germline loops: CDR1 SQVTM, CDR2 ANQGSEA. This CDR3 contains 15 residues. This chain's CDR3 is CSAVGGIQRGYEQYF.

The V and J genes are TRBV3-2 and TRBJ2-7; TCRdb calls TRBD2, which cannot be checked without DNA. TRBV3-2 is a pseudogene segment. This CDR3 has 14 amino acids. CDR3 loop: CASSRMLGGYEQYF.

This sequence joins TRBV6-2 or TRBV6-3 and TRBJ2-2; TCRdb calls TRBD2, which cannot be checked without DNA. Looked up from germline, CDR1 is MNHEY and CDR2 is SVGEGT. CDR3 length: 15 residues. CDR3: CASSPGLADTGELFF.

This chain connects TRBV7-6 to TRBJ2-1; TCRdb's D call, TRBD1, is unchecked because there is no DNA. Germline V gene lookup returns CDR1 SGHVS and CDR2 FNYEAQ. The CDR3 runs to 18 residues. The CDR3 is CASSLGAGAVSSYNEQFF.

The V gene is TRBV29-1, the J gene TRBJ2-5; TCRdb's D call of TRBD2 is untestable without DNA. The germline gives CDR1 SQVTM, CDR2 ANQGSEA. The CDR3 runs to 15 residues. The CDR3 sequence is CSVDGLAGGQETQYF.

The chain combines TRBV10-3 with TRBJ1-1. Looked up from germline, CDR1 is ENHRY and CDR2 is SYGVKD. The CDR3 length is 15 residues. The CDR3 here is CAISEFIGLNTEAFF.

The rearrangement links TRBV4-1 to TRBJ2-3. The V gene's germline CDR1 is MGHRA and CDR2 YSYEKL. The CDR3 has 15 amino acids. CDR3 residues: CASSQDGVPADTQYF.

The chain combines TRBV6-6 with TRBJ2-5. Germline V gene lookup returns CDR1 MNHNY and CDR2 SVGAGI (reference sequence). The CDR3 is made up of 14 amino acids. CDR3 in amino acids: CASSYFRSQETQYF.

The chain links TRBV25-1 to TRBJ2-5. This CDR3 has 14 residues. Germline CDR1 is MGHDK and CDR2 is SYGVNS. The CDR3 reads CASRTTVTAETQYF. Complete variable domain (other parts from reference TRBV25-1 and TRBJ2-5): EADIYQTPRYLVIGTGKKITLECSQTMGHDKMYWYQQDPGMELHLIHYSYGVNSTEKGDLSSESTVSRIRTEHFPLTLESARPSHTSQYLCASRTTVTAETQYFGPGTRLLVL.

The V call is TRBV29-1, the J call TRBJ2-7; TCRdb reports TRBD1, a call that lacks DNA to check it against. Germline V gene sequence: CDR1 SQVTM, CDR2 ANQGSEA. The CDR3 extends over 16 amino acids. CDR3 sequence: CSVFPTSNLRAHEQYF.

The V gene is TRBV4-2, the J gene TRBJ1-1. CDR1 is LGHNA, CDR2 YNFKEQ, per germline. The CDR3 length is 15 residues. The CDR3 sequence is CASSPGVGVNTEAFF.